The rows below give T cell receptor beta chains drawn from one sample of a study of T-cell memory formation after mild COVID-19. TCRdb passed the 5' RACE reads through MiXCR, listing each CDR3 protein once. The profile shows 98,000 or so distinct CDR3 sequences, around 17% of them singletons. Sequences were obtained from PBMCs or a T cell subset sorted from them (not recorded which). Receptors originate from a man in his late teens or twenties who had mild COVID-19 (a few samples of this study predate the infection). Cell type and time point are not known. CDR3s include the opening cysteine and the closing phenylalanine or tryptophan. D genes are given only for firm matches. Rows may omit the clone size; those that give it use once, few, many or a size class.

j_gene	abundance	d_gene	v_gene	CDR3aa	CDR3nt
TRBJ1-2	few	TRBD1	TRBV5-1	CASSRDRVDYGYTF	TGCGCCAGCAGCAGAGACAGGGTAGACTATGGCTACACCTTC
TRBJ2-1	many	.	TRBV4-1	CASSSRGGQSSSEQFF	TGCGCCAGCAGCTCCAGAGGAGGGCAGTCCTCATCCGAGCAGTTCTTC
TRBJ2-2	.	.	TRBV19	CASSIPGMPNTGELFF	TGTGCCAGTAGTATCCCCGGGATGCCGAACACCGGGGAGCTGTTTTTT
TRBJ2-7	.	TRBD1	TRBV7-2	CASSLSYSGTVSYEQYF	TGTGCCAGCAGCTTAAGTTACTCCGGGACAGTATCCTACGAGCAGTACTTC
TRBJ1-4	few	.	TRBV20-1	CSAKVGHEKLFF	TGCAGTGCTAAAGTTGGGCATGAAAAACTGTTTTTT
TRBJ2-7	few	TRBD2	TRBV6-5	CASSYSNPRGGYEQYF	TGTGCCAGCAGTTACTCGAATCCCCGGGGAGGGTACGAGCAGTACTTC
TRBJ1-2	few	.	TRBV14	CASSPTGGYGYTF	TGTGCCAGCAGCCCAACCGGTGGGTATGGCTACACCTTC
TRBJ1-1	few	.	TRBV5-1	CASSLGAGSEAFF	TGCGCCAGCAGCTTGGGGGCAGGGAGTGAAGCTTTCTTT
TRBJ2-2	few	.	TRBV10-3	CATARQGGTGELFF	TGTGCCACGGCGAGGCAGGGTGGCACCGGGGAGCTGTTTTTT
TRBJ2-3	few	.	TRBV10-3	CAISEGWGTLTQYF	TGTGCCATCAGTGAGGGATGGGGCACCCTTACGCAGTATTTT
TRBJ2-3	few	.	TRBV10-3	CAIGEMSTDTQYF	TGTGCCATCGGGGAAATGAGCACAGATACGCAGTATTTT
TRBJ2-3	.	.	TRBV7-2	CASSYGGDADTQYF	TGTGCCAGCAGTTATGGCGGGGACGCGGATACGCAGTATTTT
TRBJ2-2	.	.	TRBV6-1	CASTTLQGLAGELFF	TGTGCCAGCACCACCCTTCAGGGGCTGGCCGGGGAGCTGTTTTTT
TRBJ2-7	.	TRBD1	TRBV18	CASSPGTGAAYEQYF	TGTGCCAGCTCACCCGGGACAGGGGCCGCGTACGAGCAGTACTTC
TRBJ2-4	.	.	TRBV12-3/TRBV12-4	CASSLVWGLAKNIQYF	TGTGCCAGCAGTTTAGTTTGGGGGTTAGCCAAAAACATTCAGTACTTC
TRBJ2-3	.	.	TRBV7-9	CASIPAASGRDTQYF	TGTGCCAGCATCCCCGCCGCCTCGGGGCGGGATACGCAGTATTTT
TRBJ1-1	.	TRBD1	TRBV6-5	CASTPGDRDTEAFF	TGTGCCAGCACCCCCGGGGACAGGGACACTGAAGCTTTCTTT
TRBJ2-1	once	.	TRBV12-3/TRBV12-4	CASSLSVSRVRGPNEQFF	TGTGCCAGCAGTTTAAGTGTTAGCCGAGTCAGAGGTCCCAATGAGCAGTTCTTC
TRBJ1-6	few	.	TRBV3-1	CASSRTGTLNSPLHF	TGTGCCAGCAGCCGTACAGGGACCCTTAATTCACCCCTCCACTTT
TRBJ1-1	few	.	TRBV5-1	CAGRRGAGTEAFF	TGCGCAGGGCGCCGGGGGGCCGGCACTGAAGCTTTCTTT
TRBJ1-1	.	.	TRBV7-9	CASRTRRTPDGVNTEAFF	TGTGCCAGCAGAACCCGCCGGACCCCCGACGGGGTGAACACTGAAGCTTTCTTT